This T cell receptor beta chain emerged from a study of Ad26.COV2.S vaccination and SARS-CoV-2 variants. General study results and limits: Total T cell responses may have been underestimated by the TCR breadth and depth analyses.

The germline V gene has CDR1 MNHEY and CDR2 SMNVEV (reference sequence). The CDR3 length is 14 residues. V dropped 3 bases and J dropped 1 base, with 7 bases sitting between them. Sequenced by immunoSEQ multiplex PCR; TCRdb stores in-frame clones only, minus some. Among some 460,000 clones listed, roughly nine tenths were seen once. As concerns this clone: Its antigen remains unknown.

Treatment defined: around 19 received Ad26.COV2.S at low or high dose, single or two shots; about five received placebo; per-sample allocation not given. Day 63 after the first vaccine or placebo injection was the time point for sampling. Aged 18-55 years, donor was enrolled in Boston at some point between 2019 and 2021. The study used a vaccine consisting of an Ad26 vector that expressed Wuhan-strain SARS-CoV-2 spike. This rearrangement joins TRBV27 to TRBJ2-1; unclear D gene. The specimen comprised peripheral blood, sampled in a trial of Ad26.COV2.S vaccine versus placebo. The receptor was derived from a person aged 18 to 59 who received the Ad26.COV2.S COVID-19 vaccine or a placebo. This CDR3 is CASSFRNSYNEQFF. CDR3 in DNA: TGTGCCAGCAGTTTCCGCAATTCCTACAATGAGCAGTTCTTC.